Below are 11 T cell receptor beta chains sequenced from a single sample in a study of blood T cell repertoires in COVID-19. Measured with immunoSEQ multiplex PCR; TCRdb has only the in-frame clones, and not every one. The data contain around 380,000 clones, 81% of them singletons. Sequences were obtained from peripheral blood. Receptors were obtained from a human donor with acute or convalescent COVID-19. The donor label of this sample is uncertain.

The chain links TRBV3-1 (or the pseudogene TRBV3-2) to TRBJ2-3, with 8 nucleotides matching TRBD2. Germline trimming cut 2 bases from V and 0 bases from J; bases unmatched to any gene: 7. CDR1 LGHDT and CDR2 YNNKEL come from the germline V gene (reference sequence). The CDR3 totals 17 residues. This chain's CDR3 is CASSQIAGTASTDTQYF. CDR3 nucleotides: TGTGCCAGCAGCCAAATAGCGGGGACGGCAAGCACAGATACGCAGTATTTT.

The CDR3 sequence: CASRRGSFEYEQYF. The CDR3 DNA is TGTGCCAGCAGAAGGGGGTCTTTTGAGTACGAGCAGTACTTC. J is TRBJ2-7 and V is TRBV28; maybe TRBD1 (6 bases). The CDR3 is 14 amino acids. Germline CDR1 MDHEN, CDR2 SYDVKM. The V gene lost 6 bases and the J gene lost 4 bases, with 16 bases spanning the gap.

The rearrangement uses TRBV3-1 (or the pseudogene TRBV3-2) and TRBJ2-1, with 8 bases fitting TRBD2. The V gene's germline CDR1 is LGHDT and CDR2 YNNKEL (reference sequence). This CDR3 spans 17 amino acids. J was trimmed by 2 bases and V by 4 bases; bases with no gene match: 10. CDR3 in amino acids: CASSLSLAGGTYNEQFF. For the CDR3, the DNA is TGTGCCAGCAGCCTCTCCCTGGCGGGAGGCACCTACAATGAGCAGTTCTTC.

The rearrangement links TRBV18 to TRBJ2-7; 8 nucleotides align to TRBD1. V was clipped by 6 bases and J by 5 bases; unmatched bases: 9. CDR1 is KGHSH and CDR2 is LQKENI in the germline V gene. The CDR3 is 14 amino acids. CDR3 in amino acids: CASSTTGAINEQYF. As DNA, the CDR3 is TGTGCCAGCTCGACGACAGGGGCTATCAACGAGCAGTACTTC.

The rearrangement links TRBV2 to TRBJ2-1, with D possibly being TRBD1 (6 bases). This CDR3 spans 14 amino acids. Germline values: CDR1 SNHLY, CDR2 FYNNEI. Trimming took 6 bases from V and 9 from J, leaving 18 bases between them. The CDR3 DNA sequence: TGTGCCAGCAGCATACAGGGAAGGTCTAGTGAGCAGTTCTTC. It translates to CASSIQGRSSEQFF.

The CDR3 region has the DNA TGTGCCAGTAGTATAGATTCGGGTCCCTCTCCTGGTGGCTACACCTTC. This sequence encodes CASSIDSGPSPGGYTF. J is TRBJ1-2 and V is TRBV19; no clear D gene. The CDR3 spans 16 residues. V was trimmed by 0 bases and J by 7 bases, leaving 18 bases between them. CDR1 is LNHDA and CDR2 is SQIVND in the germline V gene (reference sequence). The complete variable domain, with remaining parts taken from reference TRBV19 and TRBJ1-2, reads DGGITQSPKYLFRKEGQNVTLSCEQNLNHDAMYWYRQDPGQGLRLIYYSQIVNDFQKGDIAEGYSVSREKKESFPLTVTSAQKNPTAFYLCASSIDSGPSPGGYTFGSGTRLTVV.

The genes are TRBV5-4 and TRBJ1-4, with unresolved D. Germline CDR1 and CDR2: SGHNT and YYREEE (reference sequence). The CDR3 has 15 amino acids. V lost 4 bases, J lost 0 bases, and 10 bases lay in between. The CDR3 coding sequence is TGTGCCAGCAGCAAGGACGGGGCAACTAATGAAAAACTGTTTTTT. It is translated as CASSKDGATNEKLFF. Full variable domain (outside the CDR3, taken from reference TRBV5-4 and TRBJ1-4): ETGVTQSPTHLIKTRGQQVTLRCSSQSGHNTVSWYQQALGQGPQFIFQYYREEENGRGNFPPRFSGLQFPNYSSELNVNALELDDSALYLCASSKDGATNEKLFFGSGTQLSVL.

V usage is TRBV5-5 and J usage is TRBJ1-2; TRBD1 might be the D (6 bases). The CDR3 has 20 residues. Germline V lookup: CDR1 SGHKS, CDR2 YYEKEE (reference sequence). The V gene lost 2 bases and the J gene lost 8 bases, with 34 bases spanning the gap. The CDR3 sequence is CASSFRPPTGTSSFPDGYTF. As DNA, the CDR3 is TGTGCCAGCAGCTTTCGACCTCCAACCGGGACATCCTCTTTCCCAGACGGCTACACCTTC.

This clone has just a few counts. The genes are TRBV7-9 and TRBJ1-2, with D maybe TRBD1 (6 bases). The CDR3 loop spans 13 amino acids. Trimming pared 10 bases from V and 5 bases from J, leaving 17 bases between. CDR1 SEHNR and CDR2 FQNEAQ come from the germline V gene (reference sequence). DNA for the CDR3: TGTGCCACAGAGTCCGGGACAAAATATGGCTACACCTTC. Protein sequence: CATESGTKYGYTF.

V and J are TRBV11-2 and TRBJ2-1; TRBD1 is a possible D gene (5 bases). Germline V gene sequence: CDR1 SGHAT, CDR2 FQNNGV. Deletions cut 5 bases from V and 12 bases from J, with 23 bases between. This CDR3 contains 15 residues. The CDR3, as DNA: TGTGCCAGCAGCCTCCTTCGTCCGGACACCCAAGGGCAGTTCTTC. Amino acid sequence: CASSLLRPDTQGQFF.

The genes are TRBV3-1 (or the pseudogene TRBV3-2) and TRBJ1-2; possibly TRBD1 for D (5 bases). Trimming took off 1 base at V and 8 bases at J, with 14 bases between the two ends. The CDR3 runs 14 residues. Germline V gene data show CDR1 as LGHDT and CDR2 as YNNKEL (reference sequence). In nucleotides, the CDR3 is TGTGCCAGCAGCCAAGTAGACAGACGCTCGGGCTACACCTTC. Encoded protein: CASSQVDRRSGYTF.